This T cell receptor beta chain was sequenced during a study of cytomegalovirus exposure and HLA in healthy donors. Study results and caveats: Later analysis identified a missense DCLRE1C variant that was linked to TCR beta V- and J-gene trimming. In a later analysis, donors in an Asian-associated ancestry cluster reportedly had fewer N-insertions in productive TCRs than the cohort mean. According to an earlier analysis, most TCR beta V segments yielded productive rearrangements about 87% or about 30% of the time.

V shed 0 bases and J shed 4 bases, with 10 bases lying between them. CDR1 is SGDLS, CDR2 YYNGEE, per germline. The CDR3 spans 15 residues. The table lists this clone with a few counts. Its antigen is still unknown. Whereas donors were nominally healthy upon sampling, unrecorded immune exposures were probable. The PCR used 60 Vbeta and 13 Jbeta primers. Generated by immunoSEQ multiplex PCR, the TCRdb table keeps only in-frame clones and is missing some. The table includes under 100,000 clones, around 10% detected once. The sequenced material came from PBMCs. The chain combines TRBV9 with TRBJ2-2; no clear D gene. The clonotype comes from a man aged 60-69 years in good health and CMV-seropositive. Here the CDR3 DNA reads TGTGCCAGCAGCGTAGAGTCGACTCCCACCGGGGAGCTGTTTTTT. It encodes CASSVESTPTGELFF. Complete variable domain (other parts from reference TRBV9 and TRBJ2-2): DSGVTQTPKHLITATGQRVTLRCSPRSGDLSVYWYQQSLDQGLQFLIQYYNGEERAKGNILERFSAQQFPDLHSELNLSSLELGDSALYFCASSVESTPTGELFFGEGSRLTVL.